What follows are 6 T cell receptor beta chains derived from one specimen sequenced in a study of blood T cell repertoires in COVID-19. Produced via immunoSEQ multiplex PCR; TCRdb's table is partial and in-frame only. The sample holds over 90,000 clones, roughly 90% seen once. Sequences were obtained from peripheral blood. These receptors originate from a woman of 80 years or more in a cohort sampled during active COVID-19.

This rearrangement joins TRBV19 to TRBJ1-3; no clear D. The CDR3 totals 15 residues. CDR1 is LNHDA and CDR2 is SQIVND in the germline V gene (reference sequence). The V end lost 7 bases, the J end lost 0 bases, and 13 bases lay between the germline ends. CDR3 in DNA: TGTGCCAGTACCCTAAATTCAAACTCTGGAAACACCATATATTTT. It codes for CASTLNSNSGNTIYF.

This rearrangement joins TRBV19 to TRBJ1-1; 9 bases are a match to TRBD1. The CDR3 sequence is 13 residues long. Germline V gene lookup returns CDR1 LNHDA and CDR2 SQIVND (reference sequence). Trimming at V came to 7 bases and at J to 4 bases, leaving 4 bases not matched to a gene. The CDR3 DNA is TGTGCCAGTATAAGACAGGGGGGCACTGAAGCTTTCTTT. Its translation: CASIRQGGTEAFF. The variable domain in full, with the rest retrieved from reference TRBV19 and TRBJ1-1, is DGGITQSPKYLFRKEGQNVTLSCEQNLNHDAMYWYRQDPGQGLRLIYYSQIVNDFQKGDIAEGYSVSREKKESFPLTVTSAQKNPTAFYLCASIRQGGTEAFFGQGTRLTVV.

V and J are TRBV30 and TRBJ2-7; possibly TRBD2 for D (5 bases). V was shortened by 3 bases and J by 7 bases, with 16 bases between the two germline ends. The CDR3 loop spans 13 amino acids. The germline CDR1 and CDR2 sequences are GTSNPN and SVGIG (reference sequence). CDR3 bases: TGTGCCTGGAGCCGCGGGCTTTCTCCAGAGCAGTACTTC. This sequence encodes CAWSRGLSPEQYF.

The rearrangement uses TRBV2 and TRBJ1-5; 7 bases fit TRBD1. This CDR3 is 17 amino acids long. The junction had 12 bases not matched to a gene; V was cut back by 7 bases and J by 0 bases. CDR1 SNHLY and CDR2 FYNNEI come from the germline V gene. The CDR3 DNA is TGTGCCAGCAAACAGGGGCCCGGGATCTATAGCAATCAGCCCCAGCATTTT. Its protein is CASKQGPGIYSNQPQHF.

The chain employs TRBV18 and TRBJ2-7; D is unresolved. There are 13 residues in the CDR3. Trimming cost V 5 bases and J 6 bases, with 14 bases left between them. The V gene's germline CDR1 is KGHSH and CDR2 LQKENI. CDR3 sequence reads: CASSVLAQVEQYF. In nucleotides, the CDR3 is TGTGCCAGCTCAGTGCTGGCCCAGGTCGAGCAGTACTTC.

The V call is TRBV6-5, the J call TRBJ2-5; TRBD1 aligns across 9 bases. In germline, CDR1 is MNHEY, CDR2 SVGAGI. V lost 7 bases to trimming and J lost 1 base; unmatched junction nucleotides: 4. CDR3 size: 14 residues. The CDR3 nucleotides are TGTGCCAGCATGGGACAGGGTTTCCAAGAGACCCAGTACTTC. Translated: CASMGQGFQETQYF.